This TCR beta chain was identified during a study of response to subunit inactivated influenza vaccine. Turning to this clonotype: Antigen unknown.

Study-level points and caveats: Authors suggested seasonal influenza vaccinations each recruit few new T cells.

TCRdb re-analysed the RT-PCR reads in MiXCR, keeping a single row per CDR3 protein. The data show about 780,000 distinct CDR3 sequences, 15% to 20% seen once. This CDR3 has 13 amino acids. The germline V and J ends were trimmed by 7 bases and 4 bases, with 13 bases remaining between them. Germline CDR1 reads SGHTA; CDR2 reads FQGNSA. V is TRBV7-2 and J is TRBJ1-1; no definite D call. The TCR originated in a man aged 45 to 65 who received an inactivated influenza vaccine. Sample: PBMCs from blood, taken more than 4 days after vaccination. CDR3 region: CASNRGEGTEAFF. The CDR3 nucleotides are TGTGCCAGCAACCGGGGTGAGGGCACTGAAGCTTTCTTT. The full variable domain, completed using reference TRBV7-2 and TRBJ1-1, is GAGVSQSPSNKVTEKGKDVELRCDPISGHTALYWYRQSLGQGLEFLIYFQGNSAPDKSGLPSDRFSAERTGGSVSTLTIQRTQQEDSAVYLCASNRGEGTEAFFGQGTRLTVV.